The sequence of this TCR beta chain was determined in a study of OX40 agonist ivuxolimab in advanced cancers. Background for the entire study: Ivuxolimab was an agonistic, fully human IgG2 monoclonal antibody directed against OX40 (CD134), a costimulatory receptor. Intravenous ivuxolimab was administered to patients every 2 weeks at six dose levels: 0.01, 0.1, 0.3, 1.5, 3 and 10 mg/kg. Among the approximately 54 dose-escalation patients, some 20 had hepatocellular carcinoma, 15 or so melanoma, 9 renal cell carcinoma and 9 head and neck cancer. A male proportion of roughly 85% and a mean age of approximately 58 years, ranging from about 20 to 80, were recorded for the dose-escalation cohort. Patients were allowed to have had prior anti-PD-1, anti-PD-L1 or anti-CTLA-4 therapy, and around 37% of the dose-escalation patients had previously received checkpoint inhibitors. Partial responses were achieved by three dose-escalation patients, of whom one had hepatocellular carcinoma and two had cutaneous melanoma. The point of sequencing TCRbeta in the periphery was to test whether ivuxolimab changed TCR sequence diversity and drove clonal T-cell expansion. The paper describes the monotherapy dose-escalation part (N = 52 patients) of the phase I trial of ivuxolimab.

For sequencing of the TCRbeta CDR3 region, genomic DNA was extracted from the sorted cells. The immunoSEQ Assay was used to sequence the TCRbeta CDR3 regions. Not all clones reach the TCRdb copy of this immuneACCESS table, which keeps in-frame sequences only. Checked studies attribute under half of the gap to unresolved V genes and leave the rest unexplained. The sample table records roughly 100,000 clones; over 80% of these occur just once. Of the sample, around 7.4% is held by the ten largest clones. V is pared back by 0 bases and J by 7 bases, with 2 bases lying between the germline termini. The CDR3 goes from the cysteine to the phenylalanine over 11 residues. Only the CDR3 DNA stays, 33 bases, in frame from base 1. CDR1 and CDR2, per the germline V gene, are SGHRS and YFSETQ. On this clone: Its specific antigen is unknown. Base qualities are not provided; no much larger clone lies one nucleotide away.

Beyond this particular receptor, the publication reports: The antigen specificity of the peripheral T cells that underwent clonal expansion was not determined. In the 0.1-3.0 mg/kg groups, partial responders were among the patients with the lowest normalized peripheral clonal expansion, particularly in CD8+ T cells. At doses from 0.1 to 3.0 mg/kg, clonal expansion was seen in both CD4+ and CD8+ blood T cells between baseline and week 6. After ivuxolimab, CD8+ T cells had more expanded clones than CD4+ T cells on average. Low levels of normalized T-cell clonal expansion were also shown by some nonresponding patients.

The trial excluded patients who had a history of autoimmune disease or were on systemic immunosuppression. Peripheral blood for TCR sequencing was collected from all dose cohorts at baseline, on cycle 4 day 1, and on cycle 7 day 1. The samples were drawn from a first-in-human, open-label, multicenter phase I dose-escalation trial of ivuxolimab. Adults with locally advanced or metastatic melanoma, renal cell, hepatocellular, or head and neck squamous cell carcinoma were enrolled in the trial. Before TCR sequencing, CD4+ and CD8+ T cells were separately sorted from peripheral blood. This clonotype was obtained from an adult with an advanced solid tumor such as melanoma, head and neck, liver or kidney cancer. The V and J segments used are TRBV5-1 and TRBJ2-4; the D gene remains uncertain. The sequencing here drew on CD4+ or CD8+ T cells sorted from blood, taken in a trial of the OX40 agonist ivuxolimab. For the CDR3, the sequence is CASSLGNIQYF. The nucleotide sequence is given as TGCGCCAGCAGCTTGGGCAACATTCAGTACTTC.